Shown below are 30 T cell receptor beta chains from a single sample sequenced in a study of radiotherapy plus CTLA-4 blockade in lung cancer. Sequencing was performed with immunoSEQ multiplex PCR; in TCRdb, only in-frame clones are kept and a portion is missing. The data contain 80,000 to 100,000 clones, around 88% of them seen just once; the ten biggest clones take up 4.9%. The starting material was peripheral blood, obtained from a patient treated with radiotherapy plus ipilimumab. Every receptor here comes from a human donor with non-small cell lung cancer that progressed on radiotherapy plus ipilimumab.

The chain is built from TRBV5-1 and TRBJ2-3, with a weak D call TRBD1 (6 bases). The CDR3 loop spans 17 amino acids. Germline V gene lookup returns CDR1 SGHRS and CDR2 YFSETQ. The V end was cut by 0 bases, the J end by 0 bases, with 14 bases between. CDR3 region: CASSLDGTGSSTDTQYF. In nucleotides, the CDR3 is TGCGCCAGCAGCTTGGACGGAACAGGGTCCAGCACAGATACGCAGTATTTT.

This clone was seen a handful of times. The CDR3: CASSEGRGRGGYTF. The CDR3 region has the DNA TGTGCCAGTAGTGAAGGCAGGGGGCGAGGAGGCTACACCTTC. The chain carries TRBV19 and TRBJ1-2, with 8 bases lining up with TRBD1. Germline V gene sequence: CDR1 LNHDA, CDR2 SQIVND (reference sequence). The CDR3 is 14 residues long. The V and J ends lost 5 bases and 8 bases, in that order; junction bases with no gene match: 10.

This clone has just one count. The V gene is TRBV7-9, the J gene TRBJ2-7; TRBD2 might be the D (5 bases). The CDR3 has 13 residues. Deletions cut 8 bases from V and 0 bases from J, with 11 bases between. Germline lookup yields CDR1 SEHNR and CDR2 FQNEAQ (reference sequence). Here the CDR3 reads CASEGESSYEQYF. CDR3 nucleotides: TGTGCCAGCGAGGGAGAGAGCTCCTACGAGCAGTACTTC.

This clone showed up just a few times. This rearrangement joins TRBV7-9 to TRBJ1-1; D is possibly TRBD1 (6 bases). CDR3 length: 19 residues. Germline lookup yields CDR1 SEHNR and CDR2 FQNEAQ (reference sequence). V was trimmed by 5 bases and J by 0 bases, leaving 25 bases between them. CDR3 amino acids: CASSRQALGGGNMNTEAFF. Here the CDR3 DNA reads TGTGCCAGCAGCCGTCAAGCCTTGGGGGGCGGAAACATGAACACTGAAGCTTTCTTT.

The rearrangement joins TRBV7-9 to TRBJ2-1; 9 bases align to TRBD2. The CDR3 consists of 14 residues. Trimming took 6 bases from V and 4 from J; bases not matched to a gene: 4. Germline CDR1 SEHNR, CDR2 FQNEAQ (reference sequence). The CDR3 DNA reads as TGTGCCAGCAGTGGGCTAGCGGGGTACAATGAGCAGTTCTTC. Translating gives CASSGLAGYNEQFF.

The chain carries TRBV14 and TRBJ2-1; no reliable D call. The V gene lost 6 bases and the J gene lost 0 bases, with 12 bases spanning the gap. Germline CDR1 SGHDN, CDR2 FVKESK. The CDR3 covers 15 residues. CDR3 loop: CASSPIESSYNEQFF. CDR3 nucleotide sequence: TGTGCCAGCAGTCCTATAGAGAGCTCCTACAATGAGCAGTTCTTC.

The gene calls are TRBV30 and TRBJ1-1; TRBD1 aligns across 9 bases. V lost 5 bases and J lost 7; bases outside the gene matches: 5. The CDR3 length is 12 residues. CDR1 and CDR2 (germline): GTSNPN, SVGIG (reference sequence). The CDR3 sequence: CAWRGQGLEAFF. The CDR3 DNA sequence: TGTGCCTGGCGGGGACAGGGTCTTGAAGCTTTCTTT.

This chain uses TRBV5-5 with TRBJ2-7; D gene unclear. V was pared by 1 base and J by 8 bases, with 7 bases between. Germline CDR1 is SGHKS and CDR2 is YYEKEE (reference sequence). The CDR3 consists of 11 residues. The DNA for the CDR3 is TGTGCCAGCAGCTTGACAGACAAGCAGTACTTC. Residues: CASSLTDKQYF.

The chain recombines TRBV19 with TRBJ1-5; TRBD1 is a possible D gene (5 bases). Germline V gene sequence: CDR1 LNHDA, CDR2 SQIVND (reference sequence). V was shortened by 3 bases and J by 9 bases, with 12 bases between the two germline ends. The CDR3 totals 13 residues. CDR3 loop: CASSIRGGRPQHF. DNA of the CDR3: TGTGCCAGTAGTATTCGGGGGGGAAGGCCCCAGCATTTT.

The chain recombines TRBV6-5 with TRBJ1-4; D unclear. The germline V and J ends were trimmed by 6 bases and 6 bases, with 14 bases remaining between them. Germline lookup yields CDR1 MNHEY and CDR2 SVGAGI. The CDR3 spans 14 residues. CDR3 sequence reads: CASRALAADEKLFF. The CDR3 coding sequence is TGTGCCAGCAGGGCGTTGGCGGCAGATGAAAAACTGTTTTTT.

The chain links TRBV5-1 to TRBJ2-7; TRBD1 might be the D (6 bases). The CDR3 spans 16 residues. V lost 0 bases to trimming and J lost 0 bases, with 13 bases between them. The germline CDR1 and CDR2 sequences are SGHRS and YFSETQ. The chain's CDR3 is CASSLEARTASYEQYF. In nucleotides, the CDR3 is TGCGCCAGCAGCTTGGAAGCTAGGACAGCCTCCTACGAGCAGTACTTC.

The chain carries TRBV29-1 and TRBJ2-7; D gene uncertain. The CDR3 has 12 amino acids. V was pared by 4 bases and J by 1 base, with 8 bases between. CDR1 is SQVTM, CDR2 ANQGSEA, per germline. The chain's CDR3 is CSVAYFSYEQYF. The CDR3 bases are TGCAGCGTTGCGTACTTTTCCTACGAGCAGTACTTC.

This clone was observed a few times. Other DNA sequences within the sample encode an identical CDR3. This chain joins TRBV4-2 and TRBJ2-5; D might be TRBD2 (6 bases). V lost 4 bases and J 1 base, leaving 13 bases between the germline ends. The CDR3 spans 15 residues. Per germline, CDR1 LGHNA and CDR2 YNFKEQ. The CDR3 reads CASSLHWRGQETQYF. The CDR3 region has the DNA TGTGCCAGCAGCCTCCACTGGCGGGGCCAAGAGACCCAGTACTTC.

The chain recombines TRBV5-6 with TRBJ1-1; D ambiguous. The length of the CDR3 is 14 residues. Trimming stripped 1 base from V and 0 bases from J, with 7 bases between. Germline V gives CDR1 SGHDT, CDR2 YYEEEE. The CDR3 nucleotides read TGTGCCAGCAGCTTGAAGGGCGTGAACACTGAAGCTTTCTTT. Translated: CASSLKGVNTEAFF.

V is TRBV6-1 and J is TRBJ2-5; D is undetermined. Trimming took 6 bases from V and 5 from J, leaving 7 bases between them. Germline-derived CDR1 and CDR2 are MNHNS and SASEGT. The CDR3 runs 11 residues. The CDR3 loop is CASSRSETQYF. The CDR3 DNA reads TGTGCCAGCAGCAGAAGTGAGACCCAGTACTTC.

The chain uses TRBV11-3 and TRBJ2-3; D is ambiguous. The CDR3 runs to 13 residues. Germline lookup yields CDR1 SGHNT and CDR2 YENEEA. The V end was cut by 5 bases, the J end by 5 bases, with 11 bases between. The CDR3 protein is CASSPGQRDTQYF. The CDR3 nucleotides are TGTGCCAGCAGCCCCGGGCAGAGAGATACGCAGTATTTT.

The chain recombines TRBV4-2 with TRBJ1-1; 9 positions match TRBD1. Trimming took 0 bases from V and 11 from J; bases not matched to a gene: 7. Per germline, CDR1 LGHNA and CDR2 YNFKEQ. The CDR3 totals 14 residues. The CDR3 nucleotides read TGTGCCAGCAGCCAAGACACCCGGGACAGGGCGGCTTTCTTT. Encoded protein: CASSQDTRDRAAFF.

The chain has TRBV2 and TRBJ2-7; D is unclear. The germline V and J ends were trimmed by 7 bases and 2 bases, with 9 bases remaining between them. The CDR3 has 12 residues. Germline loops: CDR1 SNHLY, CDR2 FYNNEI. CDR3 region: CASKYITYEQYF. The CDR3 nucleotides read TGTGCCAGCAAATACATAACCTACGAGCAGTACTTC.

The chain joins TRBV7-9 to TRBJ2-5; 7 nucleotides line up with TRBD2. The V gene end was trimmed by 2 bases and the J gene end by 9 bases; junction bases not matched to a gene: 6. CDR1 SEHNR and CDR2 FQNEAQ come from the germline V gene (reference sequence). CDR3 length equals 13 residues. CDR3 nucleotide sequence: TGTGCCAGCAGCTTATCGACTGCGGGGGCCCAGTACTTC. This gives the protein CASSLSTAGAQYF.

The chain links TRBV7-2 to TRBJ2-3, with D perhaps matching TRBD1 (6 bases). The germline V gene encodes CDR1 SGHTA and CDR2 FQGNSA. This CDR3 is 16 amino acids long. Trimming took 1 base from V and 3 from J, leaving 14 bases between them. The CDR3 loop reads CASSLGTGMFTDTQYF. The DNA for the CDR3 is TGTGCCAGCAGCTTAGGAACAGGGATGTTTACAGATACGCAGTATTTT.

This chain joins TRBV2 and TRBJ2-1, with D unclear. The CDR3 sequence is 11 residues long. V was cut by 2 bases and J by 7 bases, with 3 bases left in between. The germline CDR1 and CDR2 sequences are SNHLY and FYNNEI. The CDR3 sequence: CASSEQNEQFF. CDR3 nucleotides: TGTGCCAGCAGTGAACAGAATGAGCAGTTCTTC. The full variable domain, in which reference TRBV2 and TRBJ2-1 provide the parts outside the CDR3, is EPEVTQTPSHQVTQMGQEVILRCVPISNHLYFYWYRQILGQKVEFLVSFYNNEISEKSEIFDDQFSVERPDGSNFTLKIRSTKLEDSAMYFCASSEQNEQFFGPGTRLTVL.

The gene calls are TRBV7-9 and TRBJ1-4; 8 nucleotides match TRBD1. Germline CDR1 is SEHNR and CDR2 is FQNEAQ (reference sequence). CDR3 length equals 15 residues. V shed 5 bases and J 7 bases; nucleotides not matched to a gene: 9. CDR3 nucleotides: TGTGCCAGCAGCCTTGGGACAGGCTCTTCTGAAAAACTGTTTTTT. It is translated as CASSLGTGSSEKLFF. The variable domain in full, completed from reference TRBV7-9 and TRBJ1-4, reads DTGVSQNPRHKITKRGQNVTFRCDPISEHNRLYWYRQTLGQGPEFLTYFQNEAQLEKSRLLSDRFSAERPKGSFSTLEIQRTEQGDSAMYLCASSLGTGSSEKLFFGSGTQLSVL.

V is TRBV5-1 and J is TRBJ2-3; 9 nucleotides align to TRBD2. Germline-derived CDR1 and CDR2 are SGHRS and YFSETQ. The CDR3 has 17 residues. J gave up 4 bases and V 4 bases, and 13 bases lay outside the gene matches. DNA for the CDR3: TGCGCCAGCAGCCTGGTTTCTAGCGGGATTGGAGCAGATACGCAGTATTTT. Protein: CASSLVSSGIGADTQYF.

J is TRBJ1-4 and V is TRBV5-1; no firm D call. The CDR3 has 16 residues. Trimming removed 0 bases from V and 2 bases from J, with 11 bases in between. Germline-derived CDR1 and CDR2 are SGHRS and YFSETQ. The CDR3 loop is CASSLDRGGTNEKLFF. CDR3 DNA sequence: TGCGCCAGCAGCTTGGACCGGGGAGGGACTAATGAAAAACTGTTTTTT.

The chain combines TRBV6-6 with TRBJ1-2; D is possibly TRBD1 (5 bases). The V end lost 5 bases, the J end lost 7 bases, and 14 bases lay between the germline ends. CDR3 length equals 13 residues. The V gene's germline CDR1 is MNHNY and CDR2 SVGAGI (reference sequence). The CDR3: CASSEGLGTGYTF. As DNA, the CDR3 is TGTGCCAGCAGTGAGGGCCTGGGGACTGGCTACACCTTC.

The rearrangement uses TRBV7-8 and TRBJ1-1; D call uncertain. The V gene's germline CDR1 is SGHVS and CDR2 FQNEAQ. This CDR3 has 13 amino acids. V gave up 0 bases and J gave up 4 bases, with 6 bases separating them. In DNA, the CDR3 is TGTGCCAGCAGCTTAGCTTCGGGCACTGAAGCTTTCTTT. Residues: CASSLASGTEAFF.

V gene TRBV2 combines with J gene TRBJ1-2, with D tentatively TRBD1 (5 bases). With 4 bases removed from V and 2 bases from J, the gap between germline ends came to 11 bases. The CDR3 extends over 14 amino acids. Germline assignment: CDR1 SNHLY and CDR2 FYNNEI. For the CDR3, the DNA is TGTGCCAGCAGTGTGCAGGGAGGGAACTATGGCTACACCTTC. Its translation is CASSVQGGNYGYTF.

This chain uses TRBV6-6 with TRBJ2-7; no clear D gene. Trimming stripped 6 bases from V and 0 bases from J, with 12 bases between. The germline V gene encodes CDR1 MNHNY and CDR2 SVGAGI (reference sequence). CDR3 length: 14 amino acids. This chain's CDR3 is CASSLKASSYEQYF. As DNA, the CDR3 is TGTGCCAGCAGCCTAAAGGCGAGCTCCTACGAGCAGTACTTC.

This clone showed up many times. The CDR3 loop is CASSETGLAGAGELFF. The CDR3 DNA reads TGTGCCAGCAGTGAAACGGGACTAGCGGGAGCCGGGGAGCTGTTTTTT. The chain has TRBV6-4 and TRBJ2-2, with TRBD2 matching over 14 bases. V gave up 3 bases and J gave up 6 bases; unmatched junction bases: 3. Per germline, CDR1 MRHNA and CDR2 SNTAGT. The CDR3 is 16 amino acids.

This chain links TRBV25-1 with TRBJ2-1, with D perhaps TRBD1 or TRBD2 (6 bases each). With 1 base removed from V and 3 bases from J, the gap between germline ends came to 13 bases. The germline CDR1 and CDR2 sequences are MGHDK and SYGVNS. The CDR3 extends over 16 amino acids. The CDR3 coding sequence is TGTGCCAGCAGTGAATCCGGGGGCCTCGGCTACAATGAGCAGTTCTTC. Protein product: CASSESGGLGYNEQFF.